This TCR beta chain was documented in a study of shared clonotypes between healthy human individuals. Trimming pared 4 bases from V and 0 bases from J, leaving 10 bases between. Looked up from germline, CDR1 is SGHVS and CDR2 is FQNEAQ. The CDR3 spans 15 residues. The count of this clone is one. Antigen specificity is unknown. Other DNA sequences in this sample translate to the same CDR3. Findings and limits, study-wide: Genetic and exposure-history diversity was limited by the small donor number. Non-shared clonotypes were found to have lower generation probabilities than the clonotypes that were shared by all four of the sorted-subset donors.

Original methodology: Filtering was not the same, since immunoSEQ gave junction-only sequences without quality scores. TCRdb's table, derived via immunoSEQ multiplex PCR, lists solely in-frame clones and lacks some. Clone size and the V and J calls come from that table; the DNA yielded D and trimming. The sample shows over 2,000,000 clones, 93% of them seen only once. Terminally differentiated effector memory CD45RA+ cells were excluded by CCR7 positive selection of CD45RO-negative cells. The sequencing sample was made of naive CD8+ T cells from PBMCs. The chain combines TRBV7-8 with TRBJ2-1; D gene ambiguous. The sequence was collected from a man between 18 and 29 years old in good health. Some clones in this sample may be carry-over from other donors' samples. CDR3 DNA: TGTGCCAGCAGCTCCCTCCGTAGCTCCTACAATGAGCAGTTCTTC. Encoded protein: CASSSLRSSYNEQFF. Supplemented by reference TRBV7-8 and TRBJ2-1, the full variable domain reads GAGVSQSPRYKVAKRGQDVALRCDPISGHVSLFWYQQALGQGPEFLTYFQNEAQLDKSGLPSDRFFAERPEGSVSTLKIQRTQQEDSAVYLCASSSLRSSYNEQFFGPGTRLTVL.